The 13 T cell receptor beta chains given below trace back to one sample, sequenced in a study of T cell responses to AZD1222 COVID-19 vaccine. Clones were read by immunoSEQ multiplex PCR, and TCRdb kept only the in-frame ones, dropping some. The table lists about 120,000 clones, about 90% of them singletons, with 5% to 6.5% in the top ten. Here the sequenced sample was peripheral blood, taken on day 0 of AZD1222 vaccination. All receptors come from an adult in good health.

The chain uses TRBV2 and TRBJ1-2, with D tentatively TRBD1 (6 bases). CDR1 and CDR2 from the germline V gene are SNHLY and FYNNEI. The CDR3 runs to 15 residues. Trimming took off 2 bases at V and 8 bases at J, with 18 bases between the two ends. CDR3 sequence reads: CASSERTAAQQGYTF. Written as DNA, the CDR3 is TGTGCCAGCAGTGAAAGGACAGCCGCCCAACAAGGCTACACCTTC.

The chain has TRBV7-3 and TRBJ2-6, with D maybe TRBD2 (5 bases). Germline lookup yields CDR1 SGHTA and CDR2 FQGTGA. The V end lost 0 bases, the J end lost 2 bases, and 11 bases lay between the germline ends. This CDR3 spans 17 amino acids. In nucleotides, the CDR3 is TGTGCCAGCAGCTTAACGGCGGGCTCGACTGGGGCCAACGTCCTGACTTTC. Its translation: CASSLTAGSTGANVLTF. Based on the CDR3 plus reference TRBV7-3 and TRBJ2-6, the full variable domain is GAGVSQTPSNKVTEKGKYVELRCDPISGHTALYWYRQSLGQGPEFLIYFQGTGAADDSGLPNDRFFAVRPEGSVSTLKIQRTERGDSAVYLCASSLTAGSTGANVLTFGAGSRLTVL.

The chain carries TRBV6-2 or TRBV6-3 and TRBJ2-7, with 11 bases that match TRBD2. The CDR3 has 15 amino acids. Germline V gene lookup returns CDR1 MNHEY and CDR2 SVGEGT. The V and J ends lost 2 bases and 6 bases, in that order; junction bases with no gene match: 6. CDR3 region: CASSYPTSGSSEQYF. DNA for the CDR3: TGTGCCAGCAGTTACCCTACTAGCGGGAGCTCCGAGCAGTACTTC.

DNA for the CDR3: TGTGCCAGCAGCCTTGTGACAGGGAAAGCTTTCTTT. Translated: CASSLVTGKAFF. The J gene is TRBJ1-1, the V gene TRBV5-8; 7 bases line up with TRBD1. The length of the CDR3 is 12 residues. Germline V gene lookup returns CDR1 SGHTS and CDR2 YDEGEE. Trimming removed 4 bases from V and 9 bases from J; junction bases left unmatched: 6. Full variable domain (outside the CDR3, taken from reference TRBV5-8 and TRBJ1-1): EAGVTQSPTHLIKTRGQQATLRCSPISGHTSVYWYQQALGLGLQFLLWYDEGEERNRGNFPPRFSGRQFPNYSSELNVNALELEDSALYLCASSLVTGKAFFGQGTRLTVV.

The rearrangement joins TRBV5-8 to TRBJ1-1; 11 bases match TRBD1. Trimming at V came to 7 bases and at J to 1 base, leaving 6 bases not matched to a gene. The germline CDR1 and CDR2 sequences are SGHTS and YDEGEE. There are 15 residues in the CDR3. The CDR3: CASALGQGANTEAFF. For the CDR3, the DNA is TGTGCCAGCGCCCTCGGACAGGGGGCGAACACTGAAGCTTTCTTT.

The chain joins TRBV28 to TRBJ1-5; a possible D gene is TRBD1 (5 bases). Trimming cost V 4 bases and J 5 bases, with 18 bases left between them. The germline V gene has CDR1 MDHEN and CDR2 SYDVKM. The CDR3 consists of 16 residues. The CDR3 region is CASSSHSGRRDQPQHF. CDR3 nucleotide sequence: TGTGCCAGCAGTTCACATTCAGGGAGGAGAGATCAGCCCCAGCATTTT.

The chain employs TRBV30 and TRBJ1-1; 10 nucleotides align to TRBD1. The CDR3 contains 13 residues. V lost 4 bases and J lost 6; bases outside the gene matches: 5. CDR1 is GTSNPN, CDR2 SVGIG, per germline (reference sequence). This CDR3 reads CAWTGTGDAEAFF. The DNA of the CDR3 is TGTGCCTGGACCGGGACAGGGGACGCTGAAGCTTTCTTT.

This chain joins TRBV7-3 and TRBJ2-3; TRBD2 matches 12 bases. After removal of 6 bases from V and 0 bases from J, the junction contained 7 bases not matched to a gene. Germline V gene sequence: CDR1 SGHTA, CDR2 FQGTGA. This CDR3 has 17 residues. CDR3 sequence reads: CASSRRGTSGSTDTQYF. For the CDR3, the DNA is TGTGCCAGCAGTCGCCGGGGGACTAGCGGGAGCACAGATACGCAGTATTTT. Supplemented by reference TRBV7-3 and TRBJ2-3, the full variable domain reads GAGVSQTPSNKVTEKGKYVELRCDPISGHTALYWYRQSLGQGPEFLIYFQGTGAADDSGLPNDRFFAVRPEGSVSTLKIQRTERGDSAVYLCASSRRGTSGSTDTQYFGPGTRLTVL.

V is TRBV29-1 and J is TRBJ1-2; D is perhaps TRBD1 (6 bases). Trimming removed 3 bases from V and 6 bases from J, with 11 bases in between. The CDR3 sequence is 12 residues long. The V gene's germline CDR1 is SQVTM and CDR2 ANQGSEA. CDR3 amino acids: CSVDVGGHGYTF. The DNA for the CDR3 is TGCAGCGTTGATGTAGGGGGTCATGGCTACACCTTC.

This chain joins TRBV3-1 (or the pseudogene TRBV3-2) and TRBJ2-7, with D unclear. Germline loops: CDR1 LGHDT, CDR2 YNNKEL (reference sequence). This CDR3 spans 15 amino acids. V was clipped by 2 bases and J by 6 bases, with 17 bases between them. The CDR3 spells CASSQWTGGVSEQYF. In DNA, the CDR3 is TGTGCCAGCAGCCAATGGACCGGTGGGGTGAGCGAGCAGTACTTC.

The rearrangement uses TRBV10-1 and TRBJ2-1; 13 bases fit TRBD2. Germline assignment: CDR1 WNHNN and CDR2 SYGVQD (reference sequence). With V trimmed by 0 bases and J by 8 bases, 1 base remained unmatched. There are 15 residues in the CDR3. The chain's CDR3 is CASSESTSGRDEQFF. As DNA, the CDR3 is TGCGCCAGCAGTGAGTCTACTAGCGGGAGGGATGAGCAGTTCTTC.

V gene TRBV30 combines with J gene TRBJ1-6; D is unresolved. This CDR3 has 16 residues. Trimming shortened V by 1 base and J by 0 bases, and 10 bases separated the two germline ends. Germline V gene sequence: CDR1 GTSNPN, CDR2 SVGIG (reference sequence). CDR3 nucleotide sequence: TGTGCCTGGAGTGGCGGGGAGTACTCCTATAATTCACCCCTCCACTTT. This encodes CAWSGGEYSYNSPLHF.

The gene calls are TRBV5-8 and TRBJ1-6; 7 nucleotides align to TRBD1. This CDR3 spans 15 amino acids. V was clipped by 10 bases and J by 9 bases; unmatched bases: 16. CDR1 is SGHTS and CDR2 is YDEGEE in the germline V gene. The CDR3 loop is CADARTGTVFSPLHF. CDR3 bases: TGTGCCGATGCCCGAACCGGGACAGTTTTTTCACCCCTCCACTTT.